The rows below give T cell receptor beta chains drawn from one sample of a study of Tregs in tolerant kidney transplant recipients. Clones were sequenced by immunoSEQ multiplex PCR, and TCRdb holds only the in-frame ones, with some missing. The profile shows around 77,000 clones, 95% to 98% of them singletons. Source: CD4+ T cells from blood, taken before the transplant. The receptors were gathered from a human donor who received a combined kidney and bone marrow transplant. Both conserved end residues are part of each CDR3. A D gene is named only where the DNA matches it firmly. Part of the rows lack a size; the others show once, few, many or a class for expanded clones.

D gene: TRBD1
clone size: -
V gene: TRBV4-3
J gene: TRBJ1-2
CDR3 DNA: TGCGCCAGCAGCTTCGATTACAGGGGGCTGGATGGCTACACCTTC
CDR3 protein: CASSFDYRGLDGYTF

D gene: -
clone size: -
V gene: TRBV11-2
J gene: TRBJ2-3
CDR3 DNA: TGTGCCAGCAGCTTAACGGGACTCCCACCCTCAGATACGCAGTATTTT
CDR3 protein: CASSLTGLPPSDTQYF

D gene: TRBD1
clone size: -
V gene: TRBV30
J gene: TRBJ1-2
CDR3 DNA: TGTGCCTGGAGTGTACTTGGGACAGGGACGGTTGGCTACACCTTC
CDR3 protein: CAWSVLGTGTVGYTF

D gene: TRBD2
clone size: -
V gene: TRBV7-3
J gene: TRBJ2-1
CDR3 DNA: TGTGCCAGCAGCTTAAGGGCCTTGGCGGGAGGGAGTAATGAGCAGTTCTTC
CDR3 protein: CASSLRALAGGSNEQFF

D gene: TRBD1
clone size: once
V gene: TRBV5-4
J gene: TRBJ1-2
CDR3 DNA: TGTGCCAGCAGCTTGCAGGGGGCGTATGGCTACACCTTC
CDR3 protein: CASSLQGAYGYTF

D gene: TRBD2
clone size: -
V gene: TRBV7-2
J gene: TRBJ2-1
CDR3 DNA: TGTGCCAGCAGCCAAGGACTAGCGGGGGGTGAGCAGTTCTTC
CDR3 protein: CASSQGLAGGEQFF

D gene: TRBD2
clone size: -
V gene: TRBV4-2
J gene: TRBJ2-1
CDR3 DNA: TGTGCCAGCAGCCCCATGGGGGACTACCTCAACAATGAGCAGTTCTTC
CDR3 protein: CASSPMGDYLNNEQFF

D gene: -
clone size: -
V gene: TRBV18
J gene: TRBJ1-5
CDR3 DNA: TGTGCCAGCTCAACTCTGGGGGGAGGCAATCAGCCCCAGCATTTT
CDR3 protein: CASSTLGGGNQPQHF

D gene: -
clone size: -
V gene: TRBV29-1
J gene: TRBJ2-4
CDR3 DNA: TGCAGCGTTGCAGGGGTTGCCAAAAACATTCAGTACTTC
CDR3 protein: CSVAGVAKNIQYF

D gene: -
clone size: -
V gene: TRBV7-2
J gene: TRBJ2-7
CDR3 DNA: TGTGCCAGCAGCTACCACGGGGGAGCGTCCTACGAGCAGTACTTC
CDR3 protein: CASSYHGGASYEQYF

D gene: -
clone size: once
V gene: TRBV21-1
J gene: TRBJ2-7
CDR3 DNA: TGTGCCAGCATAGTTATCTCCTACGAGCAGTACTTC
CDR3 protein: CASIVISYEQYF

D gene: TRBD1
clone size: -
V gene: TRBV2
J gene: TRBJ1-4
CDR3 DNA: TGTGCCAGCAGTGGACAGGGGGAGACTGGGAAACTGTTTTTT
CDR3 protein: CASSGQGETGKLFF

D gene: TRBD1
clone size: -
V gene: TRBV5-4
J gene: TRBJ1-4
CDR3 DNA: TGTGCCAGCAGCTTGGGGGGACAGGGAAGTGAAAAACTGTTTTTT
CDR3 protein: CASSLGGQGSEKLFF

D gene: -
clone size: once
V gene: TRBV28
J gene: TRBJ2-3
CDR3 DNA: TGTGCCAGCAGTGCGGGACGGCCAGATACGCAGTATTTT
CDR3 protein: CASSAGRPDTQYF

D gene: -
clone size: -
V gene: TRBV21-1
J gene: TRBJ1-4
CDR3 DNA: TGTGCCAGCAGCAAAGGGCCAGCTAATGAAAAACTGTTTTTT
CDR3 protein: CASSKGPANEKLFF

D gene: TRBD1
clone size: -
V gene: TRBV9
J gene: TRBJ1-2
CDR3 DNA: TGTGCCAGCAGTTCACAGGGGGTTTTTGGTGGCTACACCTTC
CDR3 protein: CASSSQGVFGGYTF

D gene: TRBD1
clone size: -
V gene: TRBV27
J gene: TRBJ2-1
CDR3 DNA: TGTGCCAGTTCGAGCCCCAGGGACAGCGACTCCTACAATGAGCAGTTCTTC
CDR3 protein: CASSSPRDSDSYNEQFF

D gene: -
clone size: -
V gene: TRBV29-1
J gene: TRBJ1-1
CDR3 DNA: TGCAGCAGTAGGGCCGGGACCGGGACACCGAACACTGAAGCTTTCTTT
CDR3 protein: CSSRAGTGTPNTEAFF

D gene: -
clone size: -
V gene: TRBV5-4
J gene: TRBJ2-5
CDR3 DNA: TGTGCCAGCGCCAGGTTATCCGGAGAGACCCAGTACTTC
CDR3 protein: CASARLSGETQYF

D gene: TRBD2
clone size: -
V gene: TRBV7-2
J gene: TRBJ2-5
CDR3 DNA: TGTGCCAGCAGCCAGGGACTAGCGGGGGGCGGTACGACCCAGTACTTC
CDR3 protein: CASSQGLAGGGTTQYF

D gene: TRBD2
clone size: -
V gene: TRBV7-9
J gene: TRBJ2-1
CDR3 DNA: TGTGCCAGCAGCTTAGTAGCGGGAGTAAACCCTCGGGGCAATGAGCAGTTCTTC
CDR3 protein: CASSLVAGVNPRGNEQFF

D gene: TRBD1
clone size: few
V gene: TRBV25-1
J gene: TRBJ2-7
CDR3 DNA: TGTGCCAGCAGTGAAGCGGGACAGGGTACCTACGAGCAGTACTTC
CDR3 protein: CASSEAGQGTYEQYF

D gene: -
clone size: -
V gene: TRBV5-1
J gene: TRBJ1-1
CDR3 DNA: TGCGCCAGCAGCTTGGCCAGGTTGAACACTGAAGCTTTCTTT
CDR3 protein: CASSLARLNTEAFF

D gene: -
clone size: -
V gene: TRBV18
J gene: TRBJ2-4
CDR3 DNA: TGTGCCAGCTCAGGTGGGGCGAACATTCAGTACTTC
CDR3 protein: CASSGGANIQYF

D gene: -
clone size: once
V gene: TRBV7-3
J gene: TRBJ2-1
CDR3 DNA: TGTGCCAGCAGCCCAGGACAGAAGAATGAGCAGTTCTTC
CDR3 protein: CASSPGQKNEQFF

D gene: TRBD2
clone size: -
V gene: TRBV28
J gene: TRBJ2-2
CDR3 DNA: TGTGCCAGCAGTAAACGACTAGCGGGAGGGCCCGTCGGGGAGCTGTTTTTT
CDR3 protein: CASSKRLAGGPVGELFF

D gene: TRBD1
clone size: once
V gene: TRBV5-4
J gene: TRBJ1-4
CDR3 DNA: TGTGCCAGCAGCTTTAAGGCCGGGACAGGAGAAAAACTGTTTTTT
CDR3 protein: CASSFKAGTGEKLFF

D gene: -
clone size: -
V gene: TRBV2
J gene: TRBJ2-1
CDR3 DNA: TGTGCCAGCAGACCCGCGCCCTACAATGAGCAGTTCTTC
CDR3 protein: CASRPAPYNEQFF

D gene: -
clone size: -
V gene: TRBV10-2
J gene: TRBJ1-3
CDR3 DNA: TGCGCCAGCACCCGAACGGGGGAGACAGGAAACACCATATATTTT
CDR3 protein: CASTRTGETGNTIYF

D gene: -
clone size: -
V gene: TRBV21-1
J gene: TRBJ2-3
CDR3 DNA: TGTGCCAGCAGCAAAGTCCAGCGGGGGAGAACAGATACGCAGTATTTT
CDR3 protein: CASSKVQRGRTDTQYF

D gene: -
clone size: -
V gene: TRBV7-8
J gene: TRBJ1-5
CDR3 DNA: TGTGCCAGCAGCTTACGGGATAGCAATCAGCCCCAGCATTTT
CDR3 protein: CASSLRDSNQPQHF

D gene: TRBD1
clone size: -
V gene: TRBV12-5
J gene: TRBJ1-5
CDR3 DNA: TGTGCTAGTGGGGGACAGCTCGAACAGCCCCAGCATTTT
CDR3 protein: CASGGQLEQPQHF

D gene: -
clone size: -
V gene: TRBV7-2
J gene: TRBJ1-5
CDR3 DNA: TGTGCCAGCAGCAACAGGGTGGGTTCTGGTCCCCAGCATTTT
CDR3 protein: CASSNRVGSGPQHF

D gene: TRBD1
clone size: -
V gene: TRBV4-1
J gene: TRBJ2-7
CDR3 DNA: TGCGCCAGCAGCCAAGTCTGGCTGACCGGACAGGGGAGAGACGAGCAGTACTTC
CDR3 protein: CASSQVWLTGQGRDEQYF

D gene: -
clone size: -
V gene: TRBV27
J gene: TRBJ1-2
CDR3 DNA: TGTGCCAGCAGTCCGGGGAACTACTATGGCTACACCTTC
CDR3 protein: CASSPGNYYGYTF

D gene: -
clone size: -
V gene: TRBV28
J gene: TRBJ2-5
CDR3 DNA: TGTGCCAGCAGTTACGCCCCAGGGACCCAGTACTTC
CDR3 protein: CASSYAPGTQYF

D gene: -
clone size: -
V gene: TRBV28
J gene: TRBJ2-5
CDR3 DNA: TGTGCCAGCAGCGACAGCTACCAAGAGACCCAGTACTTC
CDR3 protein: CASSDSYQETQYF

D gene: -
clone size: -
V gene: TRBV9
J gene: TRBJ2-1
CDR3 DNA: TGTGCCAGCAGCGTGGCAGCGGGTTACAATGAGCAGTTCTTC
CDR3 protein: CASSVAAGYNEQFF

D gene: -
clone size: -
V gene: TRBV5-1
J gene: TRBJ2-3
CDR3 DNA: TGCGCCAGCAGCTCCCGGGAGCTCAGCACAGATACGCAGTATTTT
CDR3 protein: CASSSRELSTDTQYF

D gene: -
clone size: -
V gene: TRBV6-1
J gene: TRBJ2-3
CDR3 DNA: TGTGCCAGCAGTGAAGCGCCACTGAGTCTCGTTCCCCTCCGAGGGCAGTATTTT
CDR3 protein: CASSEAPLSLVPLRGQYF

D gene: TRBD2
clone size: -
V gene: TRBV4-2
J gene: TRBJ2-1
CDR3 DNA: TGTGCCAGCAGCCACGACTTGGTAGGACTAGCGGATAGCAATGAGCAGTTCTTC
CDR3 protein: CASSHDLVGLADSNEQFF

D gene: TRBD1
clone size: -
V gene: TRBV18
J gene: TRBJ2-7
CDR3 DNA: TGTGCCAGCTCACCACGGACAGGGGGCGAGTACGAGCAGTACTTC
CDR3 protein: CASSPRTGGEYEQYF

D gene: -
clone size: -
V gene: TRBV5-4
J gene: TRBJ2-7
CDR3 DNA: TGTGCCAGCAGCCACCGGGACTTCCCCTCCTACGAGCAGTACTTC
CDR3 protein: CASSHRDFPSYEQYF

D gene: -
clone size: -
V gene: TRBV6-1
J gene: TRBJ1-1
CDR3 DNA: TGTGCCAGCAGTGGGCAGATGAACACTGAAGCTTTCTTT
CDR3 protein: CASSGQMNTEAFF

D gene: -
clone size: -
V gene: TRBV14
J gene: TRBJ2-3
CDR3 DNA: TGTGCCAGCAGCCCTGGACAGTACACAGATACGCAGTATTTT
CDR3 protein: CASSPGQYTDTQYF

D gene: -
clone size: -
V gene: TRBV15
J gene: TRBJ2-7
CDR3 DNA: TGTGCCACCAGCAGAGACTTAGGGGTTAGTAACGAGCAGTACTTC
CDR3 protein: CATSRDLGVSNEQYF

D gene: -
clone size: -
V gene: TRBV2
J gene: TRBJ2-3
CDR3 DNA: TGTGCCTCCCGGGAAATAACTAGCACAGATACGCAGTATTTT
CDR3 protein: CASREITSTDTQYF

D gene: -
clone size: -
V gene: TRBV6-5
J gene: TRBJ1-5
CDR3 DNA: TGTGCCAGCAGTGCGGGATGGGATCAGCCCCAGCATTTT
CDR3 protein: CASSAGWDQPQHF

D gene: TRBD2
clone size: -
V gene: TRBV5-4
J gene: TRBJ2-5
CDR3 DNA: TGTGCCAGCAGCTTGGAGGGACTAGCCCCAGAGACCCAGTACTTC
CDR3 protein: CASSLEGLAPETQYF

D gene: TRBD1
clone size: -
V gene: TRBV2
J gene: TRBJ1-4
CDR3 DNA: TGTGCCAGCAGTGTTTACAGGGGGCGTGAAAAACTGTTTTTT
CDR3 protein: CASSVYRGREKLFF

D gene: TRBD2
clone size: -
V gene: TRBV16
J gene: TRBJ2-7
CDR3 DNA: TGTGCCAGCAGCCGGGGACTAGTGGGGCTTTCCGAGCAGTACTTC
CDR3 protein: CASSRGLVGLSEQYF

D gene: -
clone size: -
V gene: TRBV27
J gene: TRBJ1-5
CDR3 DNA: TGTGCCAGCAGTTTATTTGGCCAGCCCCAGCATTTT
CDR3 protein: CASSLFGQPQHF

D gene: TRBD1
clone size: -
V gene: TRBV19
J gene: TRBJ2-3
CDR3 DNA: TGTGCCAGTAGTGAGGCGGGGACAGGTAGAGATACGCAGTATTTT
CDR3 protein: CASSEAGTGRDTQYF

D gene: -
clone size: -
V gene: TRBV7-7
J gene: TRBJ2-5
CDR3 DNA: TGTGCCAGCAGCTGGAGACTAGGCCAAGAGACCCAGTACTTC
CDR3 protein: CASSWRLGQETQYF

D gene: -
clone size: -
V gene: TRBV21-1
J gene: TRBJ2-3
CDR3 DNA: TGTGCCAGCAGCCTTACAGGGCCGGAGAAACGCACAGATACGCAGTATTTT
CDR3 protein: CASSLTGPEKRTDTQYF

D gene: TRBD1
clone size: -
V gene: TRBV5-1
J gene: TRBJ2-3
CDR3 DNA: TGCGCCAGCAGCGAGAGGACAGGGTTGAAACATACGCAGTATTTT
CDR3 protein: CASSERTGLKHTQYF

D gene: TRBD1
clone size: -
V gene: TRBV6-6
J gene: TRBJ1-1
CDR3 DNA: TGTGCCGTCGAAAATCGACAGGGGTTTTATAACACTGAAGCTTTCTTT
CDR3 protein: CAVENRQGFYNTEAFF

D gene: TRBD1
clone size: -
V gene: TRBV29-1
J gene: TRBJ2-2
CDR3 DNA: TGCAGCGTTGTCGCCCGACAGGGAGGGGAGCTGTTTTTT
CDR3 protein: CSVVARQGGELFF

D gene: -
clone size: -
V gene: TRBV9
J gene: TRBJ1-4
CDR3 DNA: TGTGCCAGCAGCGCCAGACTCGGCGGCCTGAATGAAAAACTGTTTTTT
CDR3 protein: CASSARLGGLNEKLFF

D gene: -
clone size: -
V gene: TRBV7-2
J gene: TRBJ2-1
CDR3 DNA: TGTGCCAGCAGCCGATTTAGTACCCCCGACAATGAGCAGTTCTTC
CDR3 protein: CASSRFSTPDNEQFF